This T cell receptor beta chain was retrieved from a study of early T cells in non-severe SARS-CoV-2 infection. The length of the CDR3 is 19 residues. The ends were cut back, 0 bases at V and 0 bases at J, with 15 bases in the middle. Germline CDR1 LNHDA, CDR2 SQIVND (reference sequence). This clonotype has a count of ten or more. TCRdb itself ran the 5' RACE reads through MiXCR, one entry per CDR3 protein. Among some 50,000 distinct CDR3 sequences listed, over 5% were seen once. This TCR came from an adult who was a healthcare worker with PCR-confirmed SARS-CoV-2 infection or an uninfected control (not recorded which). The sequenced sample was whole blood. V gene TRBV19 combines with J gene TRBJ1-6; D call uncertain. The CDR3 DNA is TGTGCCAGTAGTATAGACGATGGAGTCCGGGACTCCTATAATTCACCCCTCCACTTT. This translates into CASSIDDGVRDSYNSPLHF.